The entry below describes one TCR beta chain. As yet, its antigen is unknown. This sample stems from a study of T cells expressing NK-cell markers. At the level of the study: Among the eight sequenced donors, seven tested HCMV-seropositive and one tested seronegative.

CDR3 length: 13 residues. The germline CDR1 and CDR2 sequences are SGHAT and FQNNGV. Study-level results: The dominant NKG2C+ clonotypes represented about 1.0-7.5% of CD8+ T cells in six or seven donors. In several donors, these clonotypes also led the CD3+CD56-NKG2C+ fraction.

With the 5' RACE reads reprocessed, TCRdb shows one record per CDR3 protein and no DNA. The sample holds a few hundred thousand distinct CDR3 sequences. The chain carries TRBV11-2 and TRBJ2-1; as DNA is missing, the TRBD2 call by TCRdb cannot be tested. The TCR originated in a young man in good health. The sample taken for sequencing was blood T cells: a sorted CD56 or NKG2C T cell subset, CD4+ or CD8+ T cells, or bulk PBMC T cells (not recorded which). The chain's CDR3 is CASSLGLAVEQFF.